These 18 T cell receptor beta chains were all obtained from the same sample, sequenced in a study of cytomegalovirus exposure and HLA in healthy donors. The PCR employed 60 Vbeta primers together with 13 Jbeta primers. Method: immunoSEQ multiplex PCR; TCRdb's copy keeps in-frame clones and lacks some. The table records roughly 160,000 clones, about 75% of them present only once. Sequencing input: PBMCs. The receptors stem from a female donor in good health and CMV-seronegative.

The V call is TRBV19, the J call TRBJ1-2; 8 nucleotides match TRBD1. The CDR3 covers 15 residues. Germline V gives CDR1 LNHDA, CDR2 SQIVND (reference sequence). Trimming cost V 0 bases and J 7 bases; bases outside gene matches: 7. The CDR3 reads CASSIDRGRGPGYTF. CDR3 DNA sequence: TGTGCCAGTAGTATAGATCGTGGCAGGGGGCCTGGCTACACCTTC.

V usage is TRBV27 and J usage is TRBJ1-6; 7 bases line up with TRBD1. The V gene's germline CDR1 is MNHEY and CDR2 SMNVEV (reference sequence). The CDR3 is 14 residues long. The junction had 2 bases not matched to a gene; V was cut back by 3 bases and J by 6 bases. Here the CDR3 reads CASSFRQGNSPLHF. DNA of the CDR3: TGTGCCAGCAGTTTCCGACAGGGTAATTCACCCCTCCACTTT.

The chain carries TRBV12-2 and TRBJ2-5; no check of the table's D call, TRBD2, against the DNA was made. TRBV12-2 counts as a pseudogene. This CDR3 region has 13 residues. In DNA form, the CDR3 reads TGCCGATCCTCTAGCGGGGCCCCCGGGACCCAGTACTTC. It codes for CRSSSGAPGTQYF.

This chain uses TRBV19 with TRBJ2-5; 9 bases line up with TRBD1. The CDR3 totals 14 residues. The junction had 6 bases not matched to a gene; V was cut back by 5 bases and J by 5 bases. CDR1 LNHDA and CDR2 SQIVND come from the germline V gene (reference sequence). The CDR3 DNA follows: TGTGCCAGTAGTTCGGGACAGGGAATTGAGACCCAGTACTTC. Encoded protein: CASSSGQGIETQYF.

The chain carries TRBV27 and TRBJ2-7, with 8 positions matching TRBD2. V dropped 5 bases and J dropped 6; count of bases not matched to a gene: 9. This CDR3 has 14 residues. The germline CDR1 and CDR2 sequences are MNHEY and SMNVEV (reference sequence). CDR3 sequence (DNA): TGTGCCAGCAGTCCCTTCGGGCTAGCGGGCGAGCAGTACTTC. Translation gives CASSPFGLAGEQYF.

The genes are TRBV11-1 and TRBJ1-1, with a weak D call TRBD1 (5 bases). The V gene's germline CDR1 is SGHAT and CDR2 FQDESV (reference sequence). This CDR3 contains 13 residues. V was shortened by 0 bases and J by 9 bases, with 11 bases between the two germline ends. CDR3 sequence: CASSLAGGTKAFF. In DNA form, the CDR3 reads TGTGCCAGCAGCTTAGCCGGCGGGACCAAAGCTTTCTTT.

The chain has TRBV5-1 and TRBJ2-5, with 14 bases matching TRBD2. CDR1 and CDR2 from the germline V gene are SGHRS and YFSETQ. V shed 4 bases and J 3 bases; nucleotides not matched to a gene: 5. The CDR3 has 16 residues. The CDR3 region has the DNA TGCGCCAGCAGCGGGGGACTAGCGGGGGATAAAGAGACCCAGTACTTC. Its protein product is CASSGGLAGDKETQYF.

The chain combines TRBV4-1 with TRBJ1-2; 10 nucleotides align to TRBD1. The germline V gene has CDR1 MGHRA and CDR2 YSYEKL. This CDR3 has 15 amino acids. V trimming: 4 bases; J trimming: 4 bases; junction bases outside the gene matches: 6. In nucleotides, the CDR3 is TGCGCCAGCAGCCGAGGACAGGGGGACAGCTATGGCTACACCTTC. Protein: CASSRGQGDSYGYTF.

The chain is built from TRBV9 and TRBJ2-3; unclear D gene. V lost 4 bases and J 10 bases, leaving 13 bases between the germline ends. The CDR3 consists of 12 residues. Germline CDR1 reads SGDLS; CDR2 reads YYNGEE. The CDR3 DNA sequence: TGTGCCAGCAGCCCTCTACGCAATGCGCAGTATTTT. Residues: CASSPLRNAQYF.

V and J are TRBV6-1 and TRBJ2-1; 14 bases fit TRBD2. This CDR3 contains 16 residues. V lost 3 bases, J lost 9 bases, and 7 bases stayed unmatched. The germline V gene has CDR1 MNHNS and CDR2 SASEGT. The CDR3 region has the DNA TGTGCCAGCAGTGACCCGGGACTAGCGGGAGTCGGTGAGCAGTTCTTC. It specifies CASSDPGLAGVGEQFF.

The rearrangement links TRBV27 to TRBJ2-7; 7 positions agree with TRBD2. Germline assignment: CDR1 MNHEY and CDR2 SMNVEV (reference sequence). V lost 8 bases and J lost 3; bases outside the gene matches: 10. The CDR3 consists of 14 residues. DNA of the CDR3: TGTGCCAGCGCCAGTTGGGCTAGCGGCTACGAGCAGTACTTC. It translates to CASASWASGYEQYF.

A single count supports this clone. The chain's CDR3 is CASSLARSMNTEAFF. As DNA, the CDR3 is TGCGCCAGCAGCCTGGCCAGGTCCATGAACACTGAAGCTTTCTTT. The rearrangement links TRBV5-1 to TRBJ1-1, with D uncertain. Trimming pared 4 bases from V and 0 bases from J, leaving 13 bases between. The CDR3 sequence is 15 residues long. The V gene's germline CDR1 is SGHRS and CDR2 YFSETQ.

This chain joins TRBV14 and TRBJ2-1; 9 positions match TRBD2. Germline values: CDR1 SGHDN, CDR2 FVKESK. Trimming at V came to 2 bases and at J to 2 bases, leaving 4 bases not matched to a gene. The CDR3 contains 16 residues. CDR3 nucleotide sequence: TGTGCCAGCAGCCAACTTCTAGCGGGAACCTACAATGAGCAGTTCTTC. Residues: CASSQLLAGTYNEQFF.

This clone was seen more than once but under ten times. The V and J genes are TRBV4-3 and TRBJ2-7, with 7 bases fitting TRBD1. In germline, CDR1 is LGHNA, CDR2 YSLEER. J was trimmed by 5 bases and V by 1 base; bases with no gene match: 5. This CDR3 spans 14 amino acids. The CDR3 DNA follows: TGCGCCAGCAGCCAAGTCCAGGGGGTGGACGAGCAGTACTTC. Protein sequence: CASSQVQGVDEQYF.

The V gene is TRBV21-1, the J gene TRBJ1-1. TRBV21-1 is reported as a pseudogene. This CDR3 contains 18 residues. The CDR3 DNA reads as TGTGCCAGCAGCAAAGGGGGGGGGACGCTCGGAGGAGACGCTGAAGCTTTCTTT. Translating it yields CASSKGGGTLGGDAEAFF.

In the case of this clone: The junction does not match germline at one end; this may be a read error. The chain links TRBV19 to TRBJ2-6, with D possibly being TRBD1 (5 bases). CDR1 and CDR2 (germline): LNHDA, SQIVND (reference sequence). The CDR3 runs 14 residues. The CDR3 DNA reads as TGTGCCAGTCTAGAGGTCTCTGGGGCCAACGGCCTGACTTTC. Its protein product is CASLEVSGANGLTF.

This chain links TRBV18 with TRBJ1-4; 7 bases are shared with TRBD1. The CDR3 length is 14 residues. V shed 0 bases, J shed 7 bases, and the junction held 2 bases outside the gene matches. CDR1 is KGHSH, CDR2 LQKENI, per germline. The CDR3 bases are TGTGCCAGCTCACCACCGAACAGGGGTGAAAAACTGTTTTTT. It codes for CASSPPNRGEKLFF.

The genes are TRBV28 and TRBJ1-2; a possible D gene is TRBD1 (5 bases). The CDR3 spans 15 residues. Trimming pared 2 bases from V and 4 bases from J, leaving 14 bases between. Germline V gene sequence: CDR1 MDHEN, CDR2 SYDVKM. For the CDR3, the DNA is TGTGCCAGCAGTTTACTCCAGGGCTTTGGCTATGGCTACACCTTC. Encoded protein: CASSLLQGFGYGYTF.